This entry features one T cell receptor (beta chain) sequence. The antigen is undetermined. This sample includes further DNA sequences coding for the same CDR3. TCRdb's table, derived via immunoSEQ multiplex PCR, lists solely in-frame clones and lacks some. The sample shows more than 6,000 clones, 65% to 85% of them seen only once. This sample is drawn from a study of immune evolution from preneoplasia to lung adenocarcinoma. Study-wide results and limits: Later-stage lesions seemingly showed higher T cell density and diversity than normal lung. Top clone frequencies peaked in normal lung, apparently declining through invasive adenocarcinoma.

The specimen was FFPE minimally invasive lung adenocarcinoma tissue. The sequence was collected from a person aged 65-85 years with lung adenocarcinoma.

CDR3 nucleotide sequence: TGTGCCAGCGGGGACGGCTCCTACGAGCAGTACTTC. Translated, it gives CASGDGSYEQYF. The chain joins TRBV7-9 to TRBJ2-7; either TRBD1 or TRBD2 may supply D (5 bases each). V dropped 8 bases and J dropped 0 bases, with 8 bases sitting between them. This CDR3 is 12 amino acids long. Per germline, CDR1 SEHNR and CDR2 FQNEAQ (reference sequence).